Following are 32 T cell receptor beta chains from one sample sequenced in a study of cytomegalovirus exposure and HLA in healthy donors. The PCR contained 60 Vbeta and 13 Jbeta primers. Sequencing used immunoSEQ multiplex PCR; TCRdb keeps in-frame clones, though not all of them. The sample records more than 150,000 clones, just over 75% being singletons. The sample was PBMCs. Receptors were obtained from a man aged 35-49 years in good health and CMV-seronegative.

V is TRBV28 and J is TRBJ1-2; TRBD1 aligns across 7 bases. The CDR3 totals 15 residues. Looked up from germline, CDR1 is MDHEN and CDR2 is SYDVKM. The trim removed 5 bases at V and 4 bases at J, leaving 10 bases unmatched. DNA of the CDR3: TGTGCCAGCAGTGTAGGGACAGCCACCCTCTATGGCTACACCTTC. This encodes CASSVGTATLYGYTF.

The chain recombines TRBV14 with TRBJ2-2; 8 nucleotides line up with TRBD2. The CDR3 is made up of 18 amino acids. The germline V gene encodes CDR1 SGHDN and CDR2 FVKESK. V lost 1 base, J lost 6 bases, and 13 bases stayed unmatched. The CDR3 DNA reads TGTGCCAGCAGCCAAGTTAGAGATGGAGCGGGAGACGCCGGGGAGCTGTTTTTT. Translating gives CASSQVRDGAGDAGELFF. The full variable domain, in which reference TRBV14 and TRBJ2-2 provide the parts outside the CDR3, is EAGVTQFPSHSVIEKGQTVTLRCDPISGHDNLYWYRRVMGKEIKFLLHFVKESKQDESGMPNNRFLAERTGGTYSTLKVQPAELEDSGVYFCASSQVRDGAGDAGELFFGEGSRLTVL.

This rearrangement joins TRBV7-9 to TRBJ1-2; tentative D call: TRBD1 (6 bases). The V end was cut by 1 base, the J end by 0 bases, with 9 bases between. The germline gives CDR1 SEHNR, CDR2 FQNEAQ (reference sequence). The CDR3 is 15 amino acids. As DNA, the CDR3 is TGTGCCAGCAGCTTAGTACAGGGAGCTAACTATGGCTACACCTTC. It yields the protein CASSLVQGANYGYTF.

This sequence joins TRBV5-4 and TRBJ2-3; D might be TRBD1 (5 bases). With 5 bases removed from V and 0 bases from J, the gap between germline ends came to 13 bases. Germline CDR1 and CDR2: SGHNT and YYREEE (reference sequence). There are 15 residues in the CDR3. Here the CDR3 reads CASSGAQRSTDTQYF. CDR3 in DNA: TGTGCCAGCAGTGGGGCTCAACGTAGCACAGATACGCAGTATTTT.

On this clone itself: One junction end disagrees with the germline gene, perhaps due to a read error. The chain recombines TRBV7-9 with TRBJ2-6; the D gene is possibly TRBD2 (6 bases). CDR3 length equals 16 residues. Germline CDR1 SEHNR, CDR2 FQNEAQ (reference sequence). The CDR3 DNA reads TGTGCCAGCAGCTTATACGGGGGAGCTGGGGCCAACGGCCTGACTTTC. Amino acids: CASSLYGGAGANGLTF. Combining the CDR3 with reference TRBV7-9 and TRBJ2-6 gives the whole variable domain DTGVSQNPRHKITKRGQNVTFRCDPISEHNRLYWYRQTLGQGPEFLTYFQNEAQLEKSRLLSDRFSAERPKGSFSTLEIQRTEQGDSAMYLCASSLYGGAGANGLTFGAGSRLTVL.

The CDR3 nucleotides read TGTGCCAGTTCTCCTCGTGGTTCCCCAGGAAATCAGCCCCAGCATTTT. Its translation is CASSPRGSPGNQPQHF. The genes are TRBV19 and TRBJ1-5; D gene unclear. V lost 8 bases to trimming and J lost 4 bases, with 21 bases between them. Germline V CDR1 and CDR2: LNHDA, SQIVND (reference sequence). The CDR3 contains 16 residues. Looking up the rest from reference TRBV19 and TRBJ1-5 gives the full variable domain: DGGITQSPKYLFRKEGQNVTLSCEQNLNHDAMYWYRQDPGQGLRLIYYSQIVNDFQKGDIAEGYSVSREKKESFPLTVTSAQKNPTAFYLCASSPRGSPGNQPQHFGDGTRLSIL.

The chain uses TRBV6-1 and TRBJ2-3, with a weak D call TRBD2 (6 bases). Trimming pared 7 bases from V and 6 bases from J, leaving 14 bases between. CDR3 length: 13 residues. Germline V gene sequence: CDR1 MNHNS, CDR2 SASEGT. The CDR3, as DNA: TGTGCCAGCACTCAACGTGGAGGGGATACGCAGTATTTT. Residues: CASTQRGGDTQYF.

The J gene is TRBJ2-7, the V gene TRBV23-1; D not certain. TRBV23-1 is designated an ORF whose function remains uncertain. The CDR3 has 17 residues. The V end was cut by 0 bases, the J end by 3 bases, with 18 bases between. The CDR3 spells CASSQSGQEFANYEQYF. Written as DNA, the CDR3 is TGCGCCAGCAGTCAATCGGGTCAGGAATTTGCCAACTACGAGCAGTACTTC.

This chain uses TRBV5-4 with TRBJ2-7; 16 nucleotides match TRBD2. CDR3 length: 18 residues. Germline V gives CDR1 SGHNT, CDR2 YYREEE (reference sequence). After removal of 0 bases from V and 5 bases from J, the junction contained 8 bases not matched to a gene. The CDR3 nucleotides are TGTGCCAGCAGCTTGGCCGGGACTAGCGGGAGGGCCGGAGACGAGCAGTACTTC. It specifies CASSLAGTSGRAGDEQYF. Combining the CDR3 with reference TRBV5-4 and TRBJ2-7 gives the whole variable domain ETGVTQSPTHLIKTRGQQVTLRCSSQSGHNTVSWYQQALGQGPQFIFQYYREEENGRGNFPPRFSGLQFPNYSSELNVNALELDDSALYLCASSLAGTSGRAGDEQYFGPGTRLTVT.

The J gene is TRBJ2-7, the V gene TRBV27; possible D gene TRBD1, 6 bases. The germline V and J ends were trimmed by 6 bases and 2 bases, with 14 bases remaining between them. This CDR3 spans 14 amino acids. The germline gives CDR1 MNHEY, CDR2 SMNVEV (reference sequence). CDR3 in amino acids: CASSETGPAYEQYF. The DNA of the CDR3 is TGTGCCAGCAGCGAGACAGGACCCGCCTACGAGCAGTACTTC.

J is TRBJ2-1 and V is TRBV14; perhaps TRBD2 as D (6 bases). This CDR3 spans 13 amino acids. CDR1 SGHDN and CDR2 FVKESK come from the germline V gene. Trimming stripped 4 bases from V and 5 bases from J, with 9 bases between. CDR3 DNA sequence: TGTGCCAGCAGCCCACTAGCCCACAATGAGCAGTTCTTC. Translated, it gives CASSPLAHNEQFF.

As DNA, the CDR3 is TGTGCCAGCAGCTTGGGACTGAGAGAGACCCAGTACTTC. This sequence encodes CASSLGLRETQYF. V is TRBV11-3 and J is TRBJ2-5; weak D call: TRBD2 (6 bases). The germline V and J ends were trimmed by 3 bases and 4 bases, with 9 bases remaining between them. Germline CDR1 is SGHNT and CDR2 is YENEEA. The CDR3 runs to 13 residues.

CDR3 region: CASSRSPTGGRNEQFF. CDR3 DNA sequence: TGTGCCAGCAGCCGATCGCCCACAGGGGGCAGAAATGAGCAGTTCTTC. The chain is built from TRBV28 and TRBJ2-1, with 9 bases aligning to TRBD1. The V and J ends lost 6 bases and 7 bases, in that order; junction bases with no gene match: 13. The CDR3 totals 16 residues. The germline CDR1 and CDR2 sequences are MDHEN and SYDVKM.

CDR3 bases: TGTGCCAGCAGCTCCACAAAGGGGCCCCTCTTCGGGGAGCTGTTTTTT. The encoded protein is CASSSTKGPLFGELFF. The V and J genes are TRBV7-6 and TRBJ2-2, with a possible D match to TRBD1 (5 bases). Between the trimmed V and J ends, which lost 4 bases and 7 bases, there was a span of 19 bases. Germline V CDR1 and CDR2: SGHVS, FNYEAQ. The CDR3 extends over 16 amino acids.

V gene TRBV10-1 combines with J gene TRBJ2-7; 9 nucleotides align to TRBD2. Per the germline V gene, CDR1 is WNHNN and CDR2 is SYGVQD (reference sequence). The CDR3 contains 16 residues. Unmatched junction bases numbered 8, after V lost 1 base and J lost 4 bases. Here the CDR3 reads CASSEWSSGSSYEQYV. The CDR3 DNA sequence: TGCGCCAGCAGTGAGTGGAGTAGCGGGAGTAGTTACGAGCAGTACGTC.

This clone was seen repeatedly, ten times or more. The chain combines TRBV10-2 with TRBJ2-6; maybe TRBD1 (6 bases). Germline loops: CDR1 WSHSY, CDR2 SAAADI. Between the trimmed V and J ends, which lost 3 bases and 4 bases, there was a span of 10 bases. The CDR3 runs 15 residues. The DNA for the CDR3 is TGCGCCAGCAGTGACACAGGGTCCGGGGCCAACGTCCTGACTTTC. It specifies CASSDTGSGANVLTF.

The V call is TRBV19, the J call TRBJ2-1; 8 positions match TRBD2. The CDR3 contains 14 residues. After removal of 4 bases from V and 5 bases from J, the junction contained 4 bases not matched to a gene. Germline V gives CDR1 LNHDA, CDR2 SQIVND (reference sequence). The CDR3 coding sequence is TGTGCCAGTAGTAATCGGGAGGGGGACAATGAGCAGTTCTTC. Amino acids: CASSNREGDNEQFF.

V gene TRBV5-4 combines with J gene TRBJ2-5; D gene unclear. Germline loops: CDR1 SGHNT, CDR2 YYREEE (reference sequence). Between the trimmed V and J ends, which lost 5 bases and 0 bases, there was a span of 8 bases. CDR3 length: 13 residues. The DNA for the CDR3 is TGTGCCAGCAGGCCAGCGAACCAAGAGACCCAGTACTTC. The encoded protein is CASRPANQETQYF.

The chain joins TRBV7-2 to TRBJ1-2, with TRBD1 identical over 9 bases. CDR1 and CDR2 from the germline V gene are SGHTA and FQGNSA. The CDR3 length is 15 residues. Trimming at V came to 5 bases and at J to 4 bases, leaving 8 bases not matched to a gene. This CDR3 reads CASSPRTGDSYGYTF. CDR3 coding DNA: TGTGCCAGCAGCCCTCGGACAGGGGATAGCTATGGCTACACCTTC.

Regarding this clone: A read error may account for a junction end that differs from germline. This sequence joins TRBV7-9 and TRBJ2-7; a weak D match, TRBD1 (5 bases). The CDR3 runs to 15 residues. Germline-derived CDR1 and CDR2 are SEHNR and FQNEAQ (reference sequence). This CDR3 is CSSSLDAGLIYEQYF. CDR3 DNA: TGTTCCAGCAGCTTAGACGCAGGGTTAATCTACGAGCAGTACTTC. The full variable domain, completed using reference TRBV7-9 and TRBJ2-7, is DTGVSQNPRHKITKRGQNVTFRCDPISEHNRLYWYRQTLGQGPEFLTYFQNEAQLEKSRLLSDRFSAERPKGSFSTLEIQRTEQGDSAMYLCSSSLDAGLIYEQYFGPGTRLTVT.

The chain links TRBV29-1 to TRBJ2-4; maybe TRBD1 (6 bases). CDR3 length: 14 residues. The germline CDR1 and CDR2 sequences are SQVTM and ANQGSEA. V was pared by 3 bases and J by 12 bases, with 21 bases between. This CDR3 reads CSVEIRGRAPSQYF. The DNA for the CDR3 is TGCAGCGTTGAGATCAGGGGAAGGGCGCCTAGTCAGTACTTC.

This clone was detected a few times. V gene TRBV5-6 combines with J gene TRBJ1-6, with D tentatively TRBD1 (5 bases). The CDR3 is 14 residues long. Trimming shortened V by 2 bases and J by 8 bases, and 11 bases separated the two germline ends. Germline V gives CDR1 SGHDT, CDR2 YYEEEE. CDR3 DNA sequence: TGTGCCAGCAGCTTAGGGGCCTGGTATTCACCCCTCCACTTT. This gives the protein CASSLGAWYSPLHF.

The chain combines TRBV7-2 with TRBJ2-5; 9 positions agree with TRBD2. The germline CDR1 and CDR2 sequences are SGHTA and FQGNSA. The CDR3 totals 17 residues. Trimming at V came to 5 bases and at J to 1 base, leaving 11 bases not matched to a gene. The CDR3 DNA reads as TGTGCCAGCAGCCCACCAAGGGCGGGAGGGGTCCAAGAGACCCAGTACTTC. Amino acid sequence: CASSPPRAGGVQETQYF.

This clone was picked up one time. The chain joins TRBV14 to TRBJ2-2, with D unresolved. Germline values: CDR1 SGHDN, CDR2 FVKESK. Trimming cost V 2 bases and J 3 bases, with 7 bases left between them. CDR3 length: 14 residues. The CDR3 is CASSQQDYTGELFF. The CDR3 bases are TGTGCCAGCAGCCAACAGGATTACACCGGGGAGCTGTTTTTT.

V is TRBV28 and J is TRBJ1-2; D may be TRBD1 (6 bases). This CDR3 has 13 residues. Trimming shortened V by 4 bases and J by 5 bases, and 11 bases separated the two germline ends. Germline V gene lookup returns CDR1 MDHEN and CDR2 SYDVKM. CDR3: CASSSGQRYGYTF. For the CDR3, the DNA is TGTGCCAGCAGTTCCGGACAGAGATATGGCTACACCTTC.

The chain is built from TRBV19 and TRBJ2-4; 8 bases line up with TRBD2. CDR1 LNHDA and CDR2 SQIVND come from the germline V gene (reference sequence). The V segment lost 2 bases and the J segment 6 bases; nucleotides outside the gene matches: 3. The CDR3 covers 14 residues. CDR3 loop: CASSIRLAGNIQYF. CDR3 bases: TGTGCCAGTAGTATAAGGCTAGCGGGAAACATTCAGTACTTC.

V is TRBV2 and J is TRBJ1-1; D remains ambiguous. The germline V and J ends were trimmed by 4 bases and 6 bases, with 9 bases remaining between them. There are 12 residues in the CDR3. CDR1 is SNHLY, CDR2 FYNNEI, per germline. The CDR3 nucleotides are TGTGCCAGCAGTGTGTCAGTCCCTGAAGCTTTCTTT. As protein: CASSVSVPEAFF.

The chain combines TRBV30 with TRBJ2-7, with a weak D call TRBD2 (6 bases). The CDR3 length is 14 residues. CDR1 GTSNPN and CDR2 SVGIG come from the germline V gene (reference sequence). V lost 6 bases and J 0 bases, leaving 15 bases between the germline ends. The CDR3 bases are TGTGCCTGCACAGGCGGGACCCTCTCCTACGAGCAGTACTTC. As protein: CACTGGTLSYEQYF.

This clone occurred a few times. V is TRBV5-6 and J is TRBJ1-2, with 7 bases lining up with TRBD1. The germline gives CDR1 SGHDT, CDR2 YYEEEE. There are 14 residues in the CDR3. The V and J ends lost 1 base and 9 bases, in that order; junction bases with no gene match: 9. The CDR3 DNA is TGTGCCAGCAGCTTGACAGGGGCAGGGCTCCGCTACACCTTC. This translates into CASSLTGAGLRYTF.

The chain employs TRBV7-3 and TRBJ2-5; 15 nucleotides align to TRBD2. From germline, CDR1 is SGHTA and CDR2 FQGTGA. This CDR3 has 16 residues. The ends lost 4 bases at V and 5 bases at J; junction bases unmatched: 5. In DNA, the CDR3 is TGTGCCAGCAGCTCCGGACTAGCGGGAGGGGGTGAGACCCAGTACTTC. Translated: CASSSGLAGGGETQYF.

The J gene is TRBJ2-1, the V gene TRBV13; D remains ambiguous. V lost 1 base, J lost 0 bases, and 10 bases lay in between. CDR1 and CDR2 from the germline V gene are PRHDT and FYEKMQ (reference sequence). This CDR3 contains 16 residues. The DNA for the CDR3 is TGTGCCAGCAGCTTAGTTAGTAGTGGCTCCTACAATGAGCAGTTCTTC. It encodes CASSLVSSGSYNEQFF.

Here the CDR3 DNA reads TGTGCCAGCAGCTTAGGGACAGCTAAATACAATGAGCAGTTCTTC. Translation gives CASSLGTAKYNEQFF. The gene calls are TRBV11-2 and TRBJ2-1; TRBD1 might be the D (6 bases). The CDR3 spans 15 residues. The germline V gene encodes CDR1 SGHAT and CDR2 FQNNGV. V was cut by 1 base and J by 4 bases, with 11 bases left in between.